Given below is one T cell receptor beta chain in context. CDR1 and CDR2 (germline): LNHDA, SQIVND (reference sequence). The CDR3 extends over 16 amino acids. V shed 4 bases and J 0 bases; nucleotides not matched to a gene: 5. The data belong to a study of blood T cell repertoires in COVID-19. This table comes from immunoSEQ multiplex PCR, and its TCRdb copy is limited to in-frame clones, with some not included. The sample yields roughly 150,000 clones, approximately 90% seen once. The sequenced sample consisted of PBMCs or T cells enriched from blood (not recorded which). The receptor was derived from a man between 45 and 60 years old who had recovered from COVID-19. The rearrangement links TRBV19 to TRBJ1-1; TRBD1 agrees at 10 bases. CDR3 sequence (DNA): TGTGCCAGTAGTAGAGGGACAGGGGCAATGAACACTGAAGCTTTCTTT. Protein sequence: CASSRGTGAMNTEAFF. The full variable domain, completed using reference TRBV19 and TRBJ1-1, is DGGITQSPKYLFRKEGQNVTLSCEQNLNHDAMYWYRQDPGQGLRLIYYSQIVNDFQKGDIAEGYSVSREKKESFPLTVTSAQKNPTAFYLCASSRGTGAMNTEAFFGQGTRLTVV.